The TCR beta chain under discussion was sequenced for a study of control samples from healthy donors and cancer patients. V was trimmed by 9 bases and J by 4 bases, leaving 6 bases between them. The CDR3 length is 10 residues. This clone was detected once. The method was immunoSEQ multiplex PCR; TCRdb's version includes in-frame clones alone and lacks a portion of them. The data hold tens of thousands of clones, with 80% to 90% observed a single time. The chain employs TRBV12-3 or TRBV12-4 and TRBJ1-1, with D hard to call. This TCR derives from a woman between 55 and 75 years old with head and neck cancer. The sequenced material came from PBMCs. CDR3 protein: CASMGTEAFF. CDR3 sequence (DNA): TGTGCCAGTATGGGCACTGAAGCTTTCTTT.